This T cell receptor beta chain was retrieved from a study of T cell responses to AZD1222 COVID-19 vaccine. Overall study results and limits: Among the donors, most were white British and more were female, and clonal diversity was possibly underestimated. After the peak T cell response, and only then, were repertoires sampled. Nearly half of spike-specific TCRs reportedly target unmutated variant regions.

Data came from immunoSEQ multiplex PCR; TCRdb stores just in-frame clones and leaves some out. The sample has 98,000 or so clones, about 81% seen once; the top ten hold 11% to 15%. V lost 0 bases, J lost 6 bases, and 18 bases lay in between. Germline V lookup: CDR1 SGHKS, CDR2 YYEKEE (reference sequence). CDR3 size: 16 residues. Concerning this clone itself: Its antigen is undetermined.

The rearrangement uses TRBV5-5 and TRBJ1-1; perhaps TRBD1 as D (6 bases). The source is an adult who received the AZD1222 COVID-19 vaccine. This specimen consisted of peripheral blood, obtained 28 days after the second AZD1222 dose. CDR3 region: CASSLVGIGGGSEAFF. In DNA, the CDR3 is TGTGCCAGCAGCTTGGTAGGGATTGGAGGGGGTTCTGAAGCTTTCTTT.